This TCR beta chain stems from a study of shared clonotypes between healthy human individuals. The CDR3 loop spans 15 amino acids. The germline V gene encodes CDR1 MNHNY and CDR2 SVGAGI (reference sequence). V was cut by 2 bases and J by 0 bases, with 8 bases left in between. The repertoire was sequenced with immunoSEQ multiplex PCR; TCRdb's copy has only in-frame clones and lacks some. The table includes about 2.4 million clones, over 85% detected once. The sequence derives from a man between 18 and 35 years old in good health. Some clones in this sample may be carry-over from other donors' samples. Sequenced: naive CD4+ T cells from PBMCs. The subset is: CD45RA+ positively selected. The chain combines TRBV6-6 with TRBJ1-5; the D gene is possibly TRBD1 (5 bases). This chain's CDR3 is CASSYTDTSNQPQHF. CDR3 nucleotides: TGTGCCAGCAGTTACACGGACACTAGCAATCAGCCCCAGCATTTT.